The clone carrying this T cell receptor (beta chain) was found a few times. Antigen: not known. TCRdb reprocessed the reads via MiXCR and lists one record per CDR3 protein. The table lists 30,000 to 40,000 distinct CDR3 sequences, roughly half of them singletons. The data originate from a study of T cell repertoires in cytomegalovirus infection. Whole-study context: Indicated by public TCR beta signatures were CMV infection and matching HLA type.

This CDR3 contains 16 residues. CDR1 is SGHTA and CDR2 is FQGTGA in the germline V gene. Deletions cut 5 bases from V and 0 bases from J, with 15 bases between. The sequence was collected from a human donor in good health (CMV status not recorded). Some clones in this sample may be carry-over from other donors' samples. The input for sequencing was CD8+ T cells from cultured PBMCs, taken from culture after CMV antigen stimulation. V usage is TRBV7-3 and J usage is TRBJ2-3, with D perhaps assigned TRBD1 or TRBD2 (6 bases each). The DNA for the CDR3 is TGTGCCAGCAGCGAAGGGGGGTTACCTAGCACAGATACGCAGTATTTT. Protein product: CASSEGGLPSTDTQYF. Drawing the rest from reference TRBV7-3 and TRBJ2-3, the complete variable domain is GAGVSQTPSNKVTEKGKYVELRCDPISGHTALYWYRQSLGQGPEFLIYFQGTGAADDSGLPNDRFFAVRPEGSVSTLKIQRTERGDSAVYLCASSEGGLPSTDTQYFGPGTRLTVL.